The 4 T cell receptor beta chains presented below share a single source sample, sequenced in a study of cytomegalovirus exposure and HLA in healthy donors. The PCR made use of 60 Vbeta and 13 Jbeta primers. Profiled with immunoSEQ multiplex PCR; TCRdb holds only in-frame clones, not every one. The sample shows around 130,000 clones, approximately 85% of them seen only once. Material: PBMCs. Receptor source: a woman aged 25 to 39 in good health and CMV-seropositive.

V usage is TRBV7-2 and J usage is TRBJ2-7; perhaps TRBD2 as D (5 bases). V lost 5 bases and J lost 3, with 11 bases in between. Germline-derived CDR1 and CDR2 are SGHTA and FQGNSA. CDR3 size: 13 residues. The CDR3 DNA reads as TGTGCCAGCAGCCCCACGGGGTTCTACGAGCAGTACTTC. Translation: CASSPTGFYEQYF.

This chain uses TRBV11-2 with TRBJ2-2; 9 nucleotides agree with TRBD2. With V trimmed by 7 bases and J by 5 bases, 8 bases remained unmatched. The CDR3 length is 15 residues. Per germline, CDR1 SGHAT and CDR2 FQNNGV. CDR3 residues: CASKAGGVWTGELFF. As DNA, the CDR3 is TGTGCCAGCAAAGCGGGAGGAGTTTGGACCGGGGAGCTGTTTTTT.

This chain joins TRBV30 and TRBJ2-1; D possibly corresponds to TRBD2 (6 bases). CDR1 and CDR2 (germline): GTSNPN, SVGIG (reference sequence). Trimming took off 2 bases at V and 8 bases at J, with 19 bases between the two ends. The CDR3 consists of 15 residues. This CDR3 reads CAWSQGAGSLDEQFF. In nucleotides, the CDR3 is TGTGCCTGGAGTCAAGGGGCGGGGTCCTTAGATGAGCAGTTCTTC.

This clone was recorded a few times. This rearrangement joins TRBV2 to TRBJ1-1; D possibly corresponds to TRBD1 (6 bases). Germline values: CDR1 SNHLY, CDR2 FYNNEI. Trimming stripped 5 bases from V and 1 base from J, with 8 bases between. The CDR3 runs 13 residues. Written as DNA, the CDR3 is TGTGCCAGCAGTACACAGGGGAACACTGAAGCTTTCTTT. Residues: CASSTQGNTEAFF.